Below are 26 T cell receptor beta chains sequenced from a single sample in a study of blood T cell repertoires in COVID-19. Assay used: immunoSEQ multiplex PCR; TCRdb lists only in-frame clones, some missing. The table includes around 290,000 clones, 70% to 90% detected once. The sequenced material came from PBMCs or T cells enriched from blood (not recorded which). The receptors here all came from a woman aged 55-70 years in a cohort exposed to, infected with or recovered from COVID-19 (not recorded which).

V usage is TRBV7-3 and J usage is TRBJ2-3, with TRBD1 as a possible D gene (5 bases). The CDR3 has 14 amino acids. Per the germline V gene, CDR1 is SGHTA and CDR2 is FQGTGA. Trimming pared 4 bases from V and 1 base from J, leaving 9 bases between. CDR3 region: CASSYQGGTDTQYF. CDR3 DNA sequence: TGTGCCAGCAGCTACCAAGGGGGCACAGATACGCAGTATTTT.

This clone is a singleton in its sample. The chain uses TRBV7-2 and TRBJ1-1, with 9 nucleotides matching TRBD1. The V and J ends lost 3 bases and 5 bases, in that order; junction bases with no gene match: 10. This CDR3 is 16 amino acids long. Germline CDR1 and CDR2: SGHTA and FQGNSA. This CDR3 is CASSLGLNRGLTEAFF. DNA for the CDR3: TGTGCCAGCAGCTTGGGGCTCAACAGGGGGCTTACTGAAGCTTTCTTT.

V is TRBV4-3 and J is TRBJ1-2; D ambiguous. Germline values: CDR1 LGHNA, CDR2 YSLEER. The CDR3 is 15 residues long. V was shortened by 1 base and J by 8 bases, with 17 bases between the two germline ends. CDR3 region: CASSQGLVTRQGYTF. In DNA, the CDR3 is TGCGCCAGCAGCCAAGGATTGGTAACGCGACAAGGCTACACCTTC.

The chain couples TRBV7-2 to TRBJ1-2, with 7 bases identical to TRBD1. The CDR3 extends over 14 amino acids. The germline V gene encodes CDR1 SGHTA and CDR2 FQGNSA. Trimming removed 4 bases from V and 6 bases from J; junction bases left unmatched: 8. DNA of the CDR3: TGTGCCAGCAGCTCCCGGGACAGAATTGATGGCTACACCTTC. The encoded protein is CASSSRDRIDGYTF.

This clone came up once. The chain couples TRBV5-1 to TRBJ2-2, with 7 bases matching TRBD2. The CDR3 is made up of 12 amino acids. V lost 5 bases and J lost 5; bases outside the gene matches: 0. Looked up from germline, CDR1 is SGHRS and CDR2 is YFSETQ. CDR3 nucleotide sequence: TGCGCCAGCAGAGCGGGGACCGGGGAGCTGTTTTTT. The encoded protein is CASRAGTGELFF.

V is TRBV6-5 and J is TRBJ1-5; D ambiguous. From germline, CDR1 is MNHEY and CDR2 SVGAGI. The CDR3 has 14 amino acids. Trimming left V 6 bases short and J 6 bases short, with 15 bases between. CDR3 DNA: TGTGCCAGCAGCCGCTACAGCTTCGGTCAGCCCCAGCATTTT. It yields the protein CASSRYSFGQPQHF.

The chain carries TRBV5-1 and TRBJ1-4; D gene uncertain. Germline V lookup: CDR1 SGHRS, CDR2 YFSETQ. Trimming took off 4 bases at V and 7 bases at J, with 11 bases between the two ends. The CDR3 covers 13 residues. This CDR3 is CASSPGRGEKLFF. The CDR3 DNA is TGCGCCAGCAGCCCGGGCCGGGGTGAAAAACTGTTTTTT.

This sequence joins TRBV2 and TRBJ2-5; D possibly corresponds to TRBD1 (5 bases). CDR1 is SNHLY, CDR2 FYNNEI, per germline. CDR3 length equals 15 residues. V was shortened by 4 bases and J by 5 bases, with 17 bases between the two germline ends. For the CDR3, the DNA is TGTGCCAGCAGTGGAACAGGATCGCCTGGGGAGACCCAGTACTTC. Translation: CASSGTGSPGETQYF.

V usage is TRBV5-1 and J usage is TRBJ2-1, with a weak D call TRBD2 (5 bases). Trimming cost V 0 bases and J 8 bases, with 12 bases left between them. The germline V gene encodes CDR1 SGHRS and CDR2 YFSETQ. The CDR3 has 14 amino acids. In DNA form, the CDR3 reads TGCGCCAGCAGCTTGGCCCTAGCTGTGGATGAGCAGTTCTTC. The encoded protein is CASSLALAVDEQFF.

The chain has TRBV5-6 and TRBJ2-3; 10 positions match TRBD2. Per germline, CDR1 SGHDT and CDR2 YYEEEE. V lost 1 base to trimming and J lost 3 bases; unmatched junction nucleotides: 5. The CDR3 has 16 residues. CDR3 in DNA: TGTGCCAGCAGCTTGTCGCTACTAGCGGGAACAGATACGCAGTATTTT. Encoded protein: CASSLSLLAGTDTQYF.

This clone was counted a single time. This chain connects TRBV19 to TRBJ2-3; TRBD2 matches at 10 bases. This CDR3 region has 20 residues. Unmatched junction bases numbered 20, after V lost 5 bases and J lost 3 bases. The V gene's germline CDR1 is LNHDA and CDR2 SQIVND (reference sequence). CDR3 nucleotide sequence: TGTGCCAGTAGTCAGGGCTTACTAGCGGGGTATGTGGGAGGAACAGATACGCAGTATTTT. Translation gives CASSQGLLAGYVGGTDTQYF. The complete variable domain, with remaining parts taken from reference TRBV19 and TRBJ2-3, reads DGGITQSPKYLFRKEGQNVTLSCEQNLNHDAMYWYRQDPGQGLRLIYYSQIVNDFQKGDIAEGYSVSREKKESFPLTVTSAQKNPTAFYLCASSQGLLAGYVGGTDTQYFGPGTRLTVL.

The chain recombines TRBV28 with TRBJ1-2, with 10 nucleotides matching TRBD1. This CDR3 comprises 16 residues. CDR1 is MDHEN, CDR2 SYDVKM, per germline. J gave up 5 bases and V 4 bases, and 10 bases lay outside the gene matches. CDR3 bases: TGTGCCAGCAGTTCCCAACCGGGACAGGGGAAATATGGCTACACCTTC. The encoded protein is CASSSQPGQGKYGYTF.

J is TRBJ2-7 and V is TRBV1; the DNA was not used to check the table's D call, TRBD2. TRBV1 is shown as a pseudogene. This CDR3 is built from 16 residues. CDR3 DNA sequence: TGCACCAGCAGCCCTCGGAACGGGGTCAGCTCCTACGAGCAGTACTTC. It encodes CTSSPRNGVSSYEQYF.

The genes are TRBV18 and TRBJ1-3; the match to TRBD1 covers 8 bases. Germline CDR1 and CDR2: KGHSH and LQKENI. V gave up 6 bases and J gave up 9 bases; unmatched junction bases: 16. This CDR3 contains 16 residues. CDR3 amino acids: CASSQDRADNRGTIYF. The CDR3 bases are TGTGCCAGCTCTCAGGACAGGGCCGACAACCGGGGCACCATATATTTT. Full variable domain (missing parts from reference TRBV18 and TRBJ1-3): NAGVMQNPRHLVRRRGQEARLRCSPMKGHSHVYWYRQLPEEGLKFMVYLQKENIIDESGMPKERFSAEFPKEGPSILRIQQVVRGDSAAYFCASSQDRADNRGTIYFGEGSWLTVV.

The rearrangement links TRBV2 to TRBJ2-2; tentative D call: TRBD2 (6 bases). Germline CDR1 is SNHLY and CDR2 is FYNNEI. V was clipped by 6 bases and J by 3 bases, with 11 bases between them. This CDR3 region has 14 residues. The CDR3: CASRREMDTGELFF. The CDR3 nucleotides are TGTGCCAGCAGACGGGAGATGGACACCGGGGAGCTGTTTTTT. Based on the CDR3 plus reference TRBV2 and TRBJ2-2, the full variable domain is EPEVTQTPSHQVTQMGQEVILRCVPISNHLYFYWYRQILGQKVEFLVSFYNNEISEKSEIFDDQFSVERPDGSNFTLKIRSTKLEDSAMYFCASRREMDTGELFFGEGSRLTVL.

CDR3 loop: CATSDGGQGPGGGLAKNIQYF. In nucleotides, the CDR3 is TGTGCCACCAGTGATGGGGGACAGGGCCCTGGCGGCGGGTTAGCCAAAAACATTCAGTACTTC. V is TRBV24-1 and J is TRBJ2-4; 9 nucleotides match TRBD1. The germline V gene encodes CDR1 KGHDR and CDR2 SFDVKD. V gave up 3 bases and J gave up 0 bases; unmatched junction bases: 17. The CDR3 length is 21 residues.

V is TRBV7-6 and J is TRBJ1-6, with D possibly TRBD1 on 5 matching bases. The CDR3 loop spans 19 amino acids. Germline V gives CDR1 SGHVS, CDR2 FNYEAQ. Trimming shortened V by 5 bases and J by 9 bases, and 29 bases separated the two germline ends. The CDR3 region is CASSLGPQVLGSWASPLHF. The CDR3 region has the DNA TGTGCCAGCAGCCTTGGCCCACAGGTGCTTGGAAGCTGGGCTTCACCCCTCCACTTT.

This chain joins TRBV2 and TRBJ2-1; 7 bases align to TRBD1. CDR1 is SNHLY, CDR2 FYNNEI, per germline. Trimming at V came to 6 bases and at J to 4 bases, leaving 3 bases not matched to a gene. The CDR3 spans 13 residues. CDR3 sequence reads: CASRAGGYNEQFF. In nucleotides, the CDR3 is TGTGCCAGCAGGGCAGGGGGATACAATGAGCAGTTCTTC.

CDR3 amino acids: CASSRDTSYGYTF. The CDR3 DNA reads TGTGCCAGCAGCAGGGACACCAGCTATGGCTACACCTTC. The V gene is TRBV7-9, the J gene TRBJ1-2; tentative D call: TRBD1 (6 bases). This CDR3 has 13 residues. V lost 5 bases, J lost 4 bases, and 11 bases lay in between. Germline V gene lookup returns CDR1 SEHNR and CDR2 FQNEAQ (reference sequence).

The V and J genes are TRBV28 and TRBJ2-7; tentatively, D is TRBD1 (8 bases). Germline CDR1 MDHEN, CDR2 SYDVKM. CDR3 length: 14 amino acids. Trimming left V 7 bases short and J 4 bases short, with 17 bases between. In DNA, the CDR3 is TGTGCCAGCACTCTTACAGGGGGACTATACGAGCAGTACTTC. It encodes CASTLTGGLYEQYF. Full variable domain (outside the CDR3, taken from reference TRBV28 and TRBJ2-7): DVKVTQSSRYLVKRTGEKVFLECVQDMDHENMFWYRQDPGLGLRLIYFSYDVKMKEKGDIPEGYSVSREKKERFSLILESASTNQTSMYLCASTLTGGLYEQYFGPGTRLTVT.

The gene calls are TRBV5-1 and TRBJ2-7; weak D call: TRBD1 (6 bases). This CDR3 contains 20 residues. Germline CDR1 SGHRS, CDR2 YFSETQ. V shed 2 bases and J shed 0 bases, with 27 bases lying between them. The chain's CDR3 is CASSFPPSPQGRNTSYEQYF. CDR3 sequence (DNA): TGCGCCAGCAGCTTCCCCCCCAGTCCGCAGGGGCGCAACACCTCCTACGAGCAGTACTTC. The complete variable domain, with remaining parts taken from reference TRBV5-1 and TRBJ2-7, reads KAGVTQTPRYLIKTRGQQVTLSCSPISGHRSVSWYQQTPGQGLQFLFEYFSETQRNKGNFPGRFSGRQFSNSRSEMNVSTLELGDSALYLCASSFPPSPQGRNTSYEQYFGPGTRLTVT.

The V and J genes are TRBV30 and TRBJ2-7; maybe TRBD1 (5 bases). The V end lost 0 bases, the J end lost 2 bases, and 11 bases lay between the germline ends. The CDR3 has 14 amino acids. The germline V gene encodes CDR1 GTSNPN and CDR2 SVGIG (reference sequence). CDR3 residues: CAWSVKGRAYEQYF. Written as DNA, the CDR3 is TGTGCCTGGAGTGTAAAGGGCAGGGCCTACGAGCAGTACTTC.

The rearrangement uses TRBV11-3 and TRBJ2-7; 12 bases align to TRBD2. The CDR3 sequence is 17 residues long. Germline values: CDR1 SGHNT, CDR2 YENEEA. V shed 0 bases and J 3 bases; nucleotides not matched to a gene: 6. This CDR3 is CASSLDPPSGRDYEQYF. CDR3 DNA sequence: TGTGCCAGCAGCTTAGATCCGCCTAGCGGGAGGGACTACGAGCAGTACTTC.

This clone has a handful of counts. The chain combines TRBV2 with TRBJ1-2; D unclear. CDR1 is SNHLY and CDR2 is FYNNEI in the germline V gene. The CDR3 runs to 15 residues. The ends were cut back, 3 bases at V and 4 bases at J, with 15 bases in the middle. CDR3 nucleotides: TGTGCCAGCAGTGATTCGACTAACAGCCCCTATGGCTACACCTTC. This gives the protein CASSDSTNSPYGYTF.

The rearrangement links TRBV6-1 to TRBJ2-1; 9 bases fit TRBD2. The germline V gene encodes CDR1 MNHNS and CDR2 SASEGT. The CDR3 sequence is 16 residues long. J was trimmed by 3 bases and V by 6 bases; bases with no gene match: 9. The CDR3, as DNA: TGTGCCAGCAGCGAATCTAGCGGGGTCTTCTACAATGAGCAGTTCTTC. Its protein is CASSESSGVFYNEQFF.

The CDR3 here is CASSSAGVGYNEQFF. DNA for the CDR3: TGTGCCAGCAGTTCAGCGGGAGTCGGCTACAATGAGCAGTTCTTC. The chain couples TRBV28 to TRBJ2-1; 8 nucleotides line up with TRBD2. Unmatched junction bases numbered 5, after V lost 4 bases and J lost 3 bases. Per the germline V gene, CDR1 is MDHEN and CDR2 is SYDVKM. This CDR3 has 15 residues.